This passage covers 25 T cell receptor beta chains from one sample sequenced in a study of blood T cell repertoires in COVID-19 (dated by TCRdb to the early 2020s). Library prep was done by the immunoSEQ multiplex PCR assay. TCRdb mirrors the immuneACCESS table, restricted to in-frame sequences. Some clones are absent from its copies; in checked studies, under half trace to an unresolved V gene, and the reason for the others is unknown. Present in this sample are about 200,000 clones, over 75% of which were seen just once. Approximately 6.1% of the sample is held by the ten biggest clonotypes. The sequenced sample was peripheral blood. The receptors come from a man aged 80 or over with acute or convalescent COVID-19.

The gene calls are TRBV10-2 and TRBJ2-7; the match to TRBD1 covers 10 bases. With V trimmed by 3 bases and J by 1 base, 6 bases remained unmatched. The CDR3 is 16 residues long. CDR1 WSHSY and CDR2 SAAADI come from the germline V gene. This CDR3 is CASSDPRTGGSYEQYF. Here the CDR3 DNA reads TGCGCCAGCAGTGACCCACGGACAGGGGGGTCCTACGAGCAGTACTTC.

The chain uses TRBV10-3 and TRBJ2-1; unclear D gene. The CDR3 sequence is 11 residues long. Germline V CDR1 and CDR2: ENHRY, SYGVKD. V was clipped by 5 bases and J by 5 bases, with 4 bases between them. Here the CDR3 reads CAISPDNEQFF. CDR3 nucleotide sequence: TGTGCCATCAGTCCAGACAATGAGCAGTTCTTC.

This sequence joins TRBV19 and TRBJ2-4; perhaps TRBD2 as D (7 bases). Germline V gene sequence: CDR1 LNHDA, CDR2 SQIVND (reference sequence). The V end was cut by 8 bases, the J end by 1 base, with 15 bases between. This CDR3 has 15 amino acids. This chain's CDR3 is CASSRGAPAKNIQYF. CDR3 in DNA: TGTGCCAGTTCCCGGGGGGCGCCGGCCAAAAACATTCAGTACTTC.

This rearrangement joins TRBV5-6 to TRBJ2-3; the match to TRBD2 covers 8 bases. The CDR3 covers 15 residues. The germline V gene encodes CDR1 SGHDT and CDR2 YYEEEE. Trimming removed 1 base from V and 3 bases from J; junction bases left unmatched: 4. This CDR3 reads CASSLSGRGTDTQYF. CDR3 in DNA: TGTGCCAGCAGCTTGAGCGGGAGAGGTACAGATACGCAGTATTTT.

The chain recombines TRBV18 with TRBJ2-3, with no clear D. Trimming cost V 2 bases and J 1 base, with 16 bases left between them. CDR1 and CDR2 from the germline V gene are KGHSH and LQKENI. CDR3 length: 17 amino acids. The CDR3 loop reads CASSPSTGPGGTDTQYF. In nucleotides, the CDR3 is TGTGCCAGCTCACCATCGACGGGTCCTGGCGGCACAGATACGCAGTATTTT. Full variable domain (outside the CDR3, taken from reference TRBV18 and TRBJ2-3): NAGVMQNPRHLVRRRGQEARLRCSPMKGHSHVYWYRQLPEEGLKFMVYLQKENIIDESGMPKERFSAEFPKEGPSILRIQQVVRGDSAAYFCASSPSTGPGGTDTQYFGPGTRLTVL.

CDR3 in DNA: TGTGCCAGCAGCCTCGGGACAGGGCTTTACAATGAGCAGTTCTTC. It codes for CASSLGTGLYNEQFF. The chain carries TRBV13 and TRBJ2-1, with TRBD1 matching 9 bases. The CDR3 consists of 15 residues. CDR1 and CDR2 (germline): PRHDT, FYEKMQ (reference sequence). J was trimmed by 4 bases and V by 5 bases; bases with no gene match: 6.

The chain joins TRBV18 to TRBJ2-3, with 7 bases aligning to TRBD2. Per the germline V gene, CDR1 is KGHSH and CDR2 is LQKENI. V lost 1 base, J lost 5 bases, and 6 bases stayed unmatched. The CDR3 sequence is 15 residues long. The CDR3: CASSPRRTSLDTQYF. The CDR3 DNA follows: TGTGCCAGCTCACCACGAAGGACTAGTCTAGATACGCAGTATTTT.

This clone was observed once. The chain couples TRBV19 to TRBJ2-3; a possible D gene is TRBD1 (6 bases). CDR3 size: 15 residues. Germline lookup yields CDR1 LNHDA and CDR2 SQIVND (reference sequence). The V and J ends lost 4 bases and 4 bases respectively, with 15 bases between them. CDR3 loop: CASSRSAGEADTQYF. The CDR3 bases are TGTGCCAGTAGTAGGTCGGCAGGGGAAGCAGATACGCAGTATTTT.

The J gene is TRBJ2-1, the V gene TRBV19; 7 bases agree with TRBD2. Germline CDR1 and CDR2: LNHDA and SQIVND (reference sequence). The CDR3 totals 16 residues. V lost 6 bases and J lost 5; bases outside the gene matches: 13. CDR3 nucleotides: TGTGCCAGTAGCTACGACGTGGGAGGGTCAAACAATGAGCAGTTCTTC. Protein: CASSYDVGGSNNEQFF.

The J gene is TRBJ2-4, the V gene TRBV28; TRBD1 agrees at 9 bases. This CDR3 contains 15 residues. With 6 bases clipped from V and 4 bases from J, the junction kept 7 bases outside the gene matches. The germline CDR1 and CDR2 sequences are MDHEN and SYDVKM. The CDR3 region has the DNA TGTGCCAGCAGAGAAACAGGGGGCGGGAAAAACATTCAGTACTTC. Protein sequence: CASRETGGGKNIQYF.

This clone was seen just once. The CDR3 protein is CASSLNSIPGGSYGYTF. Here the CDR3 DNA reads TGTGCCAGCAGTTTAAACTCTATTCCAGGGGGGAGCTATGGCTACACCTTC. The chain uses TRBV27 and TRBJ1-2; 7 bases are a match to TRBD1. Per germline, CDR1 MNHEY and CDR2 SMNVEV (reference sequence). The V and J ends lost 2 bases and 4 bases, in that order; junction bases with no gene match: 13. This CDR3 has 17 residues.

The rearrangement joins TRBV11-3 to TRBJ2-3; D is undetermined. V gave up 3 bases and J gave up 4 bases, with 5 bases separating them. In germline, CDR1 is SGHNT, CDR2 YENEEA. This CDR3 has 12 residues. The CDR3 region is CASSFLSDTQYF. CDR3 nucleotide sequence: TGTGCCAGCAGCTTCCTCTCAGATACGCAGTATTTT.

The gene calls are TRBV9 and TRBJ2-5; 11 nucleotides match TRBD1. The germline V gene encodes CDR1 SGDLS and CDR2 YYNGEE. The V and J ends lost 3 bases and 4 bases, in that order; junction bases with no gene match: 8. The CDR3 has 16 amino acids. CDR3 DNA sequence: TGTGCCAGCAGCGCCTCCGGGACAGGGGGTTCAGAGACCCAGTACTTC. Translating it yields CASSASGTGGSETQYF. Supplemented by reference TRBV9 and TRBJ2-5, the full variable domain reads DSGVTQTPKHLITATGQRVTLRCSPRSGDLSVYWYQQSLDQGLQFLIQYYNGEERAKGNILERFSAQQFPDLHSELNLSSLELGDSALYFCASSASGTGGSETQYFGPGTRLLVL.

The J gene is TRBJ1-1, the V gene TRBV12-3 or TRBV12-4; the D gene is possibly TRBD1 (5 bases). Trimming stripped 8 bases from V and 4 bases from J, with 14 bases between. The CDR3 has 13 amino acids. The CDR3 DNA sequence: TGTGCCAGCCGGCGTGGGGGAGGCACTGAAGCTTTCTTT. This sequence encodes CASRRGGGTEAFF.

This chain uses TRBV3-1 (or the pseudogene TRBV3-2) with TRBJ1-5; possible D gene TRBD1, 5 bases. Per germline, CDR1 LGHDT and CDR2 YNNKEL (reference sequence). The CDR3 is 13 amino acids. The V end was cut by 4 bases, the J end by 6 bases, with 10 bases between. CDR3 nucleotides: TGTGCCAGCAGCCGGGGGGATGCTCAGCCCCAGCATTTT. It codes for CASSRGDAQPQHF.

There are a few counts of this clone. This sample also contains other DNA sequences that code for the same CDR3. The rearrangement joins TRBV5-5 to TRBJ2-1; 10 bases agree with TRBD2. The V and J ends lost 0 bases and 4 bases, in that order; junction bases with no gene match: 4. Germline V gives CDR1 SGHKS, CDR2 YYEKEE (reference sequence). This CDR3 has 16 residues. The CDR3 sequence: CASSLAGTSAYNEQFF. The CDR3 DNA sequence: TGTGCCAGCAGCTTGGCCGGGACTAGCGCATACAATGAGCAGTTCTTC.

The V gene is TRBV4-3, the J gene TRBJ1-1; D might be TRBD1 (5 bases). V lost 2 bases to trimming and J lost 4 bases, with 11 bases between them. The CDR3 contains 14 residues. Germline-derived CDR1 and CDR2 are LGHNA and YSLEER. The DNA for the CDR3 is TGCGCCAGCAGCCAAATCGTCGGGGGCACTGAAGCTTTCTTT. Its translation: CASSQIVGGTEAFF.

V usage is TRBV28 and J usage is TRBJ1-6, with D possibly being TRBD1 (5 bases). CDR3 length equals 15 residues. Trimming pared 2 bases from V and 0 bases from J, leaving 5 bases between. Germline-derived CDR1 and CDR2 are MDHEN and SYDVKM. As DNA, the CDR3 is TGTGCCAGCAGTTTAAGGGGCTCCTATAATTCACCCCTCCACTTT. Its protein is CASSLRGSYNSPLHF.

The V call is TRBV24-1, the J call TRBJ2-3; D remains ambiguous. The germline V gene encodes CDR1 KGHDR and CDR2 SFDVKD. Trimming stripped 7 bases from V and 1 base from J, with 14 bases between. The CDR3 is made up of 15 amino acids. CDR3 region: CATRDTGGGTDTQYF. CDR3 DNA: TGTGCCACCAGAGATACCGGTGGTGGCACAGATACGCAGTATTTT.

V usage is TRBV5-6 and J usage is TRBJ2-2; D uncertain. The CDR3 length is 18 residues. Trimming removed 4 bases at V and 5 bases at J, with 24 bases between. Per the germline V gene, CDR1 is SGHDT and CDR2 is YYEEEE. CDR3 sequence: CASSQGPLDLPQTGELFF. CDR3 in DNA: TGTGCCAGCAGCCAAGGCCCGCTCGACTTACCACAAACCGGGGAGCTGTTTTTT.

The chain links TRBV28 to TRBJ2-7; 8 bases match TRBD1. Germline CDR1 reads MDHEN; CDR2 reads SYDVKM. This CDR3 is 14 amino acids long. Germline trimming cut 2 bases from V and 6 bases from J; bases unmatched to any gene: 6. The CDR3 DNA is TGTGCCAGCAGTTTACGTGGACAGGGACGCGAGCAGTACTTC. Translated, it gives CASSLRGQGREQYF.

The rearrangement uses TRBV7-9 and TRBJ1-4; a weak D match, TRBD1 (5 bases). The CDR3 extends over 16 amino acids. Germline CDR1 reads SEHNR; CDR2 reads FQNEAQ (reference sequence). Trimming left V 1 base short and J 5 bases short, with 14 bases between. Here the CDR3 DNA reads TGTGCCAGCAGCTTAGGGTTTGGTCAGGGAAATGAAAAACTGTTTTTT. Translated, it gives CASSLGFGQGNEKLFF.

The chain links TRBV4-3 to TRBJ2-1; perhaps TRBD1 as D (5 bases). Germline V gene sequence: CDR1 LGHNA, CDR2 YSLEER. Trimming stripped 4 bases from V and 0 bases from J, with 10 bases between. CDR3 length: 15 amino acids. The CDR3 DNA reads TGCGCCAGCAGCCGACAGAGAAGCTCCTACAATGAGCAGTTCTTC. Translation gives CASSRQRSSYNEQFF.

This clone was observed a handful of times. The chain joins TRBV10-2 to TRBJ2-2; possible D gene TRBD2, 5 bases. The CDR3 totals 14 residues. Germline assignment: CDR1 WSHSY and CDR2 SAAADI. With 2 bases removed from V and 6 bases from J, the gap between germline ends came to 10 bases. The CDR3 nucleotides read TGCGCCAGCAGTGAGACTAGGAGTTCCGGGGAGCTGTTTTTT. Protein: CASSETRSSGELFF.

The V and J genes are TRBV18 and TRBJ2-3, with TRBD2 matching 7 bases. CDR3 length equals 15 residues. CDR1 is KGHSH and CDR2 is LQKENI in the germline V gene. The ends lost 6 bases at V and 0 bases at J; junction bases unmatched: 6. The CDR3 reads CASSPSGSSTDTQYF. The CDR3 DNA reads TGTGCCAGCTCCCCTAGCGGATCAAGCACAGATACGCAGTATTTT.